The clone carrying this T cell receptor beta chain showed up just a few times. The sample originates from a study of T-cell reconstitution after alpha-beta-depleted transplantation in children. This CDR3 comprises 15 residues. V was cut by 7 bases and J by 2 bases, with 14 bases left in between. Germline CDR1 MNHNS, CDR2 SASEGT. The authors prepared the TCRbeta library with unique molecular identifiers. TCRdb recomputed calls from the PCR reads with MiXCR, one row per CDR3 protein. This sample yields 440,000 or so distinct CDR3 sequences, of which about 40% are seen a single time; roughly a quarter belongs to the top ten.

The source is a girl aged 2-15 years with aplastic anemia, due to receive a stem cell transplant. The rearrangement links TRBV6-1 to TRBJ2-2; D possibly corresponds to TRBD2 (5 bases). The sample was PBMCs, taken before TCRalphabeta/CD19-depleted stem cell transplant. The CDR3 spells CASILARVNTGELFF. The CDR3 DNA reads TGTGCCAGCATCCTAGCTCGGGTCAACACCGGGGAGCTGTTTTTT.